These 24 T cell receptor beta chains were all obtained from the same sample, sequenced in a study of shared clonotypes between healthy human individuals. The protocol was immunoSEQ multiplex PCR, while the TCRdb copy is restricted to in-frame clones and leaves out a portion. The profile shows over a million clones, approximately 97% of them singletons. Sequencing was done on a sample of naive CD4+ T cells sorted from blood. Stated subset: CD45RA+ positively selected. Source of these receptors: a man aged 25 to 40 in good health.

This chain connects TRBV5-1 to TRBJ2-1; possible D gene TRBD1, 6 bases. This CDR3 has 14 residues. Trimming cost V 4 bases and J 5 bases, with 13 bases left between them. Germline V gives CDR1 SGHRS, CDR2 YFSETQ. CDR3: CASSQQGRDNEQFF. Here the CDR3 DNA reads TGCGCCAGCAGCCAACAGGGTAGGGACAATGAGCAGTTCTTC.

The V and J genes are TRBV5-1 and TRBJ2-2; D may be TRBD1 or TRBD2 (6 bases each). Germline CDR1 reads SGHRS; CDR2 reads YFSETQ. The CDR3 has 15 amino acids. V was pared by 4 bases and J by 5 bases, with 15 bases between. The DNA for the CDR3 is TGCGCCAGCAGCGTCGATCTAGGGGGGACCGGGGAGCTGTTTTTT. Its translation: CASSVDLGGTGELFF.

This clone is a singleton in its sample. The sample carries other DNA sequences with the same CDR3. The chain has TRBV5-1 and TRBJ2-2; possible D gene TRBD1, 7 bases. CDR1 SGHRS and CDR2 YFSETQ come from the germline V gene. This CDR3 comprises 14 residues. Trimming took off 2 bases at V and 3 bases at J, with 8 bases between the two ends. The CDR3 DNA reads as TGCGCCAGCAGCTTCAGGGGGGACACCGGGGAGCTGTTTTTT. Translation gives CASSFRGDTGELFF.

Comments on this clone: Other DNA sequences in this specimen translate into the identical CDR3. V is TRBV9 and J is TRBJ2-6; D unresolved. Trimming took off 1 base at V and 4 bases at J, with 3 bases between the two ends. The CDR3 is 13 residues long. The germline V gene has CDR1 SGDLS and CDR2 YYNGEE. DNA of the CDR3: TGTGCCAGCAGCGTACCGGGGGCCAACGTCCTGACTTTC. Translation gives CASSVPGANVLTF.

The genes are TRBV5-6 and TRBJ2-7, with 8 bases identical to TRBD1. Germline V gene lookup returns CDR1 SGHDT and CDR2 YYEEEE. The CDR3 runs to 16 residues. Unmatched junction bases numbered 11, after V lost 1 base and J lost 5 bases. The CDR3 is CASSLRQGAWGNEQYF. The CDR3 nucleotides read TGTGCCAGCAGCTTGAGGCAGGGGGCCTGGGGGAACGAGCAGTACTTC.

The chain has TRBV4-3 and TRBJ1-4; TRBD1 might be the D (6 bases). Germline CDR1 reads LGHNA; CDR2 reads YSLEER. The CDR3 extends over 15 amino acids. V was trimmed by 0 bases and J by 8 bases, leaving 13 bases between them. The CDR3: CASSQEYRDGEKLFF. The CDR3 nucleotides are TGCGCCAGCAGCCAAGAATACAGGGATGGGGAAAAACTGTTTTTT.

The chain joins TRBV11-2 to TRBJ2-7; tentative D call: TRBD1 (6 bases). The V gene's germline CDR1 is SGHAT and CDR2 FQNNGV. The CDR3 is made up of 13 amino acids. Trimming took 3 bases from V and 9 from J, leaving 15 bases between them. The CDR3 is CASSLGALEPQYF. DNA for the CDR3: TGTGCCAGCAGCTTGGGGGCCCTCGAACCGCAGTACTTC.

The chain uses TRBV28 and TRBJ2-7; D gene uncertain. The CDR3 runs to 15 residues. CDR1 is MDHEN, CDR2 SYDVKM, per germline. V was trimmed by 6 bases and J by 5 bases, leaving 20 bases between them. The CDR3: CASRGSALGTHEQYF. The CDR3 bases are TGTGCCAGCAGAGGGTCAGCCCTGGGAACCCACGAGCAGTACTTC.

The genes are TRBV6-4 and TRBJ2-3; D is tentatively TRBD1 or TRBD2 (5 bases each). Per the germline V gene, CDR1 is MRHNA and CDR2 is SNTAGT. V gave up 5 bases and J gave up 7 bases, with 16 bases separating them. CDR3 length: 14 amino acids. The CDR3 protein is CASSTGAEGNTQYF. The CDR3 nucleotides read TGTGCCAGCAGTACCGGGGCCGAGGGGAATACGCAGTATTTT.

This clone occurred a few times. V usage is TRBV12-5 and J usage is TRBJ2-3, with unresolved D. The V gene lost 2 bases and the J gene lost 6 bases, with 15 bases spanning the gap. Germline V gene sequence: CDR1 LGHNT, CDR2 FRNRAP. CDR3 length: 15 amino acids. As DNA, the CDR3 is TGTGCTAGTGGTTTGCTACGCCCTATAGATGATACGCAGTATTTT. Residues: CASGLLRPIDDTQYF.

The chain recombines TRBV27 with TRBJ1-4; D call uncertain. The V gene's germline CDR1 is MNHEY and CDR2 SMNVEV (reference sequence). This CDR3 region has 13 residues. V was cut by 6 bases and J by 7 bases, with 12 bases left in between. CDR3 bases: TGTGCCAGCAGCCGCAAGGTCGGTGAAAAACTGTTTTTT. It is translated as CASSRKVGEKLFF.

The DNA of the CDR3 is TGTGCCAGCAGCACCCGCGGGACCCGGTCAGATACGCAGTATTTT. Amino acid sequence: CASSTRGTRSDTQYF. This rearrangement joins TRBV28 to TRBJ2-3; TRBD2 might be the D (6 bases). The CDR3 is made up of 15 amino acids. V lost 6 bases to trimming and J lost 4 bases, with 17 bases between them. Germline assignment: CDR1 MDHEN and CDR2 SYDVKM.

The chain is built from TRBV5-1 and TRBJ2-5; the D call may be TRBD1 or TRBD2 (5 bases each). The CDR3 totals 15 residues. Trimming took 0 bases from V and 1 from J, leaving 10 bases between them. Germline V lookup: CDR1 SGHRS, CDR2 YFSETQ. This chain's CDR3 is CASSLDQGRQETQYF. The CDR3 DNA reads TGCGCCAGCAGCTTGGATCAGGGACGCCAAGAGACCCAGTACTTC.

The chain uses TRBV28 and TRBJ2-3; 8 nucleotides line up with TRBD1. The CDR3 spans 17 residues. Per germline, CDR1 MDHEN and CDR2 SYDVKM. V shed 6 bases and J 4 bases; nucleotides not matched to a gene: 15. CDR3 residues: CASSYSRGQALPDTQYF. The CDR3 DNA reads TGTGCCAGCAGCTATTCCCGGGGACAGGCCCTCCCAGATACGCAGTATTTT.

Details on this clone: This CDR3 is also generated by other DNA sequences in the sample. The V gene is TRBV5-1, the J gene TRBJ2-3; D might be TRBD1 or TRBD2, each matching 5 bases. With 1 base removed from V and 0 bases from J, the gap between germline ends came to 9 bases. The CDR3 contains 15 residues. Germline V CDR1 and CDR2: SGHRS, YFSETQ. CDR3 nucleotides: TGCGCCAGCAGCTTGCGGGGACCTAGCACAGATACGCAGTATTTT. As protein: CASSLRGPSTDTQYF. Full variable domain (outside the CDR3, taken from reference TRBV5-1 and TRBJ2-3): KAGVTQTPRYLIKTRGQQVTLSCSPISGHRSVSWYQQTPGQGLQFLFEYFSETQRNKGNFPGRFSGRQFSNSRSEMNVSTLELGDSALYLCASSLRGPSTDTQYFGPGTRLTVL.

The chain employs TRBV5-4 and TRBJ2-7; TRBD1 aligns across 8 bases. The CDR3 covers 15 residues. Per germline, CDR1 SGHNT and CDR2 YYREEE (reference sequence). V lost 4 bases, J lost 4 bases, and 10 bases stayed unmatched. The CDR3 DNA reads TGTGCCAGCAGCCAACAGACAGGGGTTTATTACGAGCAGTACTTC. Amino acids: CASSQQTGVYYEQYF.

The chain links TRBV7-6 to TRBJ2-6; no clear D gene. CDR3 size: 15 residues. Germline values: CDR1 SGHVS, CDR2 FNYEAQ. V was pared by 3 bases and J by 0 bases, with 6 bases between. CDR3 loop: CASSFPYSGANVLTF. CDR3 coding DNA: TGTGCCAGCAGCTTTCCCTACTCTGGGGCCAACGTCCTGACTTTC.

This chain's CDR3 is CAIRREGSYNEQFF. In DNA, the CDR3 is TGTGCCATCAGGCGGGAGGGCTCCTACAATGAGCAGTTCTTC. The chain carries TRBV10-3 and TRBJ2-1, with 9 positions matching TRBD2. The V segment lost 6 bases and the J segment 0 bases; nucleotides outside the gene matches: 0. Germline V gives CDR1 ENHRY, CDR2 SYGVKD. There are 14 residues in the CDR3.

The rearrangement links TRBV9 to TRBJ1-4; no definite D call. This CDR3 has 15 residues. V lost 0 bases to trimming and J lost 4 bases, with 10 bases between them. Germline V gene data show CDR1 as SGDLS and CDR2 as YYNGEE. CDR3 nucleotides: TGTGCCAGCAGCGTAGTTGGCAGCCTTAATGAAAAACTGTTTTTT. This sequence encodes CASSVVGSLNEKLFF.

The chain uses TRBV7-3 and TRBJ2-7; maybe TRBD2 (5 bases). V dropped 7 bases and J dropped 4 bases, with 14 bases sitting between them. CDR1 SGHTA and CDR2 FQGTGA come from the germline V gene. The CDR3 extends over 13 amino acids. The CDR3 DNA reads TGTGCCAGCACAACCCCCGGGGATTACGAGCAGTACTTC. It specifies CASTTPGDYEQYF. Full variable domain (missing parts from reference TRBV7-3 and TRBJ2-7): GAGVSQTPSNKVTEKGKYVELRCDPISGHTALYWYRQSLGQGPEFLIYFQGTGAADDSGLPNDRFFAVRPEGSVSTLKIQRTERGDSAVYLCASTTPGDYEQYFGPGTRLTVT.

The chain links TRBV11-2 to TRBJ2-1, with 9 nucleotides matching TRBD2. The CDR3 loop spans 16 amino acids. Germline trimming cut 4 bases from V and 0 bases from J; bases unmatched to any gene: 4. Germline V lookup: CDR1 SGHAT, CDR2 FQNNGV. The DNA of the CDR3 is TGTGCCAGCAGCTGGGCGACTAGCGGCTCCTACAATGAGCAGTTCTTC. Amino acid sequence: CASSWATSGSYNEQFF.

The chain joins TRBV5-1 to TRBJ2-2; D possibly corresponds to TRBD2 (5 bases). Trimming took 4 bases from V and 4 from J, leaving 11 bases between them. The germline gives CDR1 SGHRS, CDR2 YFSETQ. The CDR3 has 14 residues. The CDR3 protein is CASSRGTGTGELFF. CDR3 DNA: TGCGCCAGCAGCCGGGGTACGGGCACCGGGGAGCTGTTTTTT.

The V gene is TRBV4-2, the J gene TRBJ2-3; TRBD2 agrees at 14 bases. The V gene's germline CDR1 is LGHNA and CDR2 YNFKEQ. V was pared by 1 base and J by 2 bases, with 2 bases of the junction left unmatched. This CDR3 has 17 residues. CDR3 nucleotides: TGTGCCAGCAGCCAAGGACTAGCGGGAGGGCACACAGATACGCAGTATTTT. As protein: CASSQGLAGGHTDTQYF.

Regarding this clone: Other DNA sequences of this sample code for an identical CDR3. The chain combines TRBV29-1 with TRBJ2-7; the D call may be TRBD1 or TRBD2 (5 bases each). Germline lookup yields CDR1 SQVTM and CDR2 ANQGSEA. CDR3 length equals 11 residues. The V end was cut by 3 bases, the J end by 2 bases, with 5 bases between. The CDR3 region is CSVEGAYEQYF. CDR3 nucleotide sequence: TGCAGCGTTGAGGGGGCCTACGAGCAGTACTTC.